These T cell receptor beta chains were read from a single sample in a study of Ad26.COV2.S vaccination and SARS-CoV-2 variants. TCRdb's copy holds only in-frame clones and misses some; the assay was immunoSEQ multiplex PCR. This sample has roughly 400,000 clones, with around 90% found just once. Material: peripheral blood, obtained in a trial of Ad26.COV2.S vaccine versus placebo. The origin of the receptors is a person between 18 and 60 years old who received the Ad26.COV2.S COVID-19 vaccine or a placebo. CDR3s include the opening cysteine and the closing phenylalanine or tryptophan. Fields, in order: V gene, J gene, clone size, D gene, CDR3 protein, CDR3 DNA. D genes are given only for firm matches. Only part of the rows carry a size: once, few, many, or a class if the clone is expanded.

TRBV7-9	TRBJ2-7	NA	NA	CASSLALGAPYEQYF	TGTGCCAGCAGCTTAGCCTTAGGAGCTCCCTACGAGCAGTACTTC
TRBV5-1	TRBJ2-1	NA	TRBD2	CASSFGLSSGRGYNEQFF	TGCGCCAGCAGCTTTGGATTATCTAGCGGGAGGGGGTACAATGAGCAGTTCTTC
TRBV24-1	TRBJ2-1	few	NA	CATSDSFPSVSSYNEQFF	TGTGCCACCAGTGATTCCTTCCCTAGCGTTAGCTCCTACAATGAGCAGTTCTTC
TRBV13	TRBJ1-2	NA	TRBD1	CASSPVQGAYTF	TGTGCCAGCAGCCCGGTACAGGGGGCCTACACCTTC
TRBV3-1/TRBV3-2	TRBJ1-1	NA	NA	CASSQVLGGNTEAFF	TGTGCCAGCAGCCAAGTTCTAGGGGGTAACACTGAAGCTTTCTTT
TRBV5-8	TRBJ2-2	NA	TRBD1	CASSLGQGNTGELFF	TGTGCCAGCAGCTTGGGACAGGGGAACACCGGGGAGCTGTTTTTT
TRBV18	TRBJ1-3	NA	NA	CASSPTGYSGNTIYF	TGTGCCAGCTCACCCACCGGATACTCTGGAAACACCATATATTTT
TRBV4-3	TRBJ2-7	NA	TRBD1	CASSQGGTGAHEQYF	TGCGCCAGCAGCCAAGGGGGGACAGGGGCGCACGAGCAGTACTTC
TRBV11-2	TRBJ1-4	NA	NA	CASSLAGGGATNEKLFF	TGTGCCAGCAGCTTAGCGGGGGGGGGTGCAACTAATGAAAAACTGTTTTTT
TRBV9	TRBJ1-2	NA	NA	CASSPRDRWVYNYGYTF	TGTGCCAGCAGCCCCCGGGACCGGTGGGTCTATAACTATGGCTACACCTTC
TRBV18	TRBJ2-7	NA	NA	CASSPRGGLRGGEQYF	TGTGCCAGCTCACCACGAGGCGGGTTGCGGGGAGGAGAGCAGTACTTC